This T cell receptor beta chain is from a study of control samples from healthy donors and cancer patients. Assay: immunoSEQ multiplex PCR; the TCRdb copy retains only in-frame clones and omits some. The sample records 170,000 or so clones, around 90% being singletons. This clonotype was obtained from a woman aged 45-65 years in good health. The sequencing input was blood.

DNA of the CDR3: TGTGCCAGCAGCCAACAACTAGCGGGAGGCAATGAGCAGTTCTTC. It codes for CASSQQLAGGNEQFF. The chain uses TRBV14 and TRBJ2-1; 12 nucleotides agree with TRBD2. The V gene's germline CDR1 is SGHDN and CDR2 FVKESK. The CDR3 runs to 15 residues. V lost 2 bases to trimming and J lost 6 bases; unmatched junction nucleotides: 2.